This record covers a single T cell receptor (beta chain). Its antigen has not been determined. No much larger clone exists at a distance of one base, and base qualities are not known. The data belong to a study of blood T cell repertoires in COVID-19 (dated by TCRdb to the early 2020s). Describing the broader study: Samples covering the acute and convalescent phases of COVID-19 were provided by collaborators in the United States, Italy and Spain. The prospective study material was composed of cDNA or gDNA derived from T cells, B-cell-depleted T cells, or PBMCs. Subjects who had been exposed to COVID-19, were actively infected with it, or had recovered from it provided the deeply sampled blood TCRbeta repertoires that made up the dataset. The repertoires were released in a freely available public database intended as a resource for research on the immune response to SARS-CoV-2. Samples were obtained from the ongoing ImmuneRACE study (first 160 participants) and from roughly 1,300 subjects provided by 6 global collaborators. Sample metadata almost always included a de-identified subject ID, COVID-19 status, age in years and sex. Where available, HLA class I and class II types were obtained from metadata supplied by the sample provider rather than from assay-based typing. The study at large found these results: The amount of clinical and demographic metadata varied by source and participant and was provided uncurated.

TCRbeta CDR3 regions were amplified from genomic DNA by means of the immunoSEQ Assay, a bias-controlled multiplex PCR. As for how the authors treated the data: Nucleated cell counts per sample were estimated from amplification of reference gene primers within the assay. To quantify the absolute abundance of each unique TCRbeta CDR3 rearrangement, sequence reads were collapsed and filtered. For each sample, productive Simpson clonality was calculated by taking the square root of Simpson's diversity index across productive rearrangements. The table comes from immuneACCESS by way of TCRdb, which keeps in-frame sequences with V and J called. Part of the clones is missing from these tables; in studies checked, under half for an unresolved V gene and the rest for unknown reasons. The V and J calls and the clone size are those of that table, but D and trimming were determined from the DNA. The sample table shows about 68,000 clones, and 70% to 90% are seen once. Over 1.3% of the sample goes to the ten largest clones.

The collaborating institutions used their own protocols to collect whole blood in K2EDTA tubes. For TCRbeta analysis, collaborators shipped samples as frozen whole blood, isolated PBMCs, or DNA extracted from either of those sample types. CDR1 and CDR2, per the germline V gene, are SGHVS and FNYEAQ. The CDR3 measures 16 amino acids from cysteine to phenylalanine. The CDR3 DNA has 48 bases and is translated from base 1. The trim is 0 bases for V and 0 bases for J, with a gap of 9 bases between the germline ends. This TCR was recovered from a woman aged 60-70 years with acute or convalescent COVID-19. The chain is assembled from TRBV7-6 and TRBJ1-3; the D gene remains uncertain. Sequencing was done on a sample of peripheral blood. CDR3 region: CASSLASVNSGNTIYF. The sequenced DNA is TGTGCCAGCAGCTTAGCGAGTGTTAACTCTGGAAACACCATATATTTT.